These 4 T cell receptor beta chains came from one sample sequenced in a study of CD8 T cells in ankylosing spondylitis (dated by TCRdb to 2016 to 2017). Preparation of the library involved 5' RACE. The run used an Illumina HiSeq 2500. The public reads were quality trimmed at Q25 with fastp and then assembled into clones with MiXCR by TCRdb, keeping productive beta chains. Here each entry gathers all rows of one CDR3 protein and keeps the most common genes and DNA. A total of approximately 100,000 distinct CDR3 sequences appear in this sample, about 8.6% of them only once. About a tenth of the sample comes from the top ten. Sequences were obtained from blood, either unsorted or a sorted T cell fraction (not recorded which). All receptors derive from a male donor with ankylosing spondylitis or in good health (not recorded which).

This clonotype was observed many times. CDR3 sequence reads: CASTFLGGYKGEITDTQYF. The CDR3 DNA is TGTGCCAGCACCTTCTTGGGGGGTTACAAGGGGGAAATCACAGATACGCAGTATTTT. The V call is TRBV11-1, the J call TRBJ2-3; D could derive from TRBD1 or TRBD2 (6 bases each). Looked up from germline, CDR1 is SGHAT and CDR2 is FQDESV (reference sequence). V lost 7 bases and J 2 bases, leaving 28 bases between the germline ends. CDR3 length equals 19 residues. Full variable domain (missing parts from reference TRBV11-1 and TRBJ2-3): EAEVAQSPRYKITEKSQAVAFWCDPISGHATLYWYRQILGQGPELLVQFQDESVVDDSQLPKDRFSAERLKGVDSTLKIQPAELGDSAMYLCASTFLGGYKGEITDTQYFGPGTRLTVL.

This clonotype was counted at least ten times. The chain carries TRBV9 and TRBJ2-3, with 9 bases matching TRBD2. The trim removed 6 bases at V and 1 base at J, leaving 3 bases unmatched. The CDR3 totals 14 residues. Germline V CDR1 and CDR2: SGDLS, YYNGEE. The CDR3 DNA follows: TGTGCCAGCACAAAGCGGGGGGGCACAGATACGCAGTATTTT. Translated, it gives CASTKRGGTDTQYF.

This clonotype was recorded a few times. The J gene is TRBJ1-6, the V gene TRBV27; 8 bases are a match to TRBD1. CDR1 and CDR2 (germline): MNHEY, SMNVEV (reference sequence). Trimming cost V 8 bases and J 11 bases; bases outside gene matches: 17. This CDR3 is built from 16 residues. The CDR3 nucleotides are TGTGCCAGCGCCCAATTGCGTGCAGGGGGCAGGACACCCCTCCACTTT. This codes for CASAQLRAGGRTPLHF.

This CDR3 is CASSPRAGGLTDTQYF. The DNA for the CDR3 is TGTGCCAGCAGCCCTCGGGCGGGGGGACTCACAGATACGCAGTATTTT. This chain links TRBV7-2 with TRBJ2-3, with 8 bases aligning to TRBD2. The CDR3 runs 16 residues. Germline V CDR1 and CDR2: SGHTA, FQGNSA. V dropped 5 bases and J dropped 2; count of bases not matched to a gene: 9. The whole variable domain, remainder taken from reference TRBV7-2 and TRBJ2-3, is GAGVSQSPSNKVTEKGKDVELRCDPISGHTALYWYRQSLGQGLEFLIYFQGNSAPDKSGLPSDRFSAERTGGSVSTLTIQRTQQEDSAVYLCASSPRAGGLTDTQYFGPGTRLTVL.